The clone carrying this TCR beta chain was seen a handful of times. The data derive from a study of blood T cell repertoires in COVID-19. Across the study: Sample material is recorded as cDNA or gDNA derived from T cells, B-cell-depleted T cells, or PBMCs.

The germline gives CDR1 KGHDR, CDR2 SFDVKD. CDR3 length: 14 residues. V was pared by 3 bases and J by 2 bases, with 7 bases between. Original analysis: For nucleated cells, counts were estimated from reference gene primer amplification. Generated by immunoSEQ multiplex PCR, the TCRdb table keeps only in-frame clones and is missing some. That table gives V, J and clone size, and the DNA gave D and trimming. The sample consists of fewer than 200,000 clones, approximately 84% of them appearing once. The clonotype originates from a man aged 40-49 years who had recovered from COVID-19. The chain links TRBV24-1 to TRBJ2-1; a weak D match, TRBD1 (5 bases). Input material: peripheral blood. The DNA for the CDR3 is TGTGCCACCAGTGATGAGACAGCCTACAATGAGCAGTTCTTC. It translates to CATSDETAYNEQFF.